One and the same sample provided the 2 T cell receptor beta chains below, sequenced in a study of prognosis after radiotherapy for stage I lung cancer. Genomic DNA provided the template from which TCR beta CDR3 was amplified by two-round multiplex PCR. Every TRBV and TRBJ gene had its own specific primer in first-round PCR. TCRdb reprocessed the multiplex PCR reads with MiXCR, giving one entry per CDR3 protein. This sample has under 20,000 distinct CDR3 sequences; roughly 45% occur once, and the top ten carry about two fifths. The sample here was PBMCs, taken before or after stereotactic body radiation therapy (not recorded which). The receptors stem from a donor aged 50 or older with non-small cell lung cancer.

This clonotype was detected ten times or more. The gene calls are TRBV2 and TRBJ2-7; perhaps TRBD2 as D (7 bases). In germline, CDR1 is SNHLY, CDR2 FYNNEI. Trimming took off 1 base at V and 1 base at J, with 17 bases between the two ends. The CDR3 is 17 residues long. Here the CDR3 reads CASSEGGGWGRSYEQYF. CDR3 nucleotides: TGTGCCAGCAGTGAAGGGGGGGGCTGGGGGCGGTCCTACGAGCAGTACTTC.

V gene TRBV12-3 or TRBV12-4 combines with J gene TRBJ2-2; D is perhaps TRBD1 (6 bases). V was cut by 5 bases and J by 3 bases, with 10 bases left in between. The CDR3 loop spans 14 amino acids. CDR3 protein: CASSAQGYTGELFF. The DNA of the CDR3 is TGTGCCAGCAGTGCACAGGGATACACCGGGGAGCTGTTTTTT.